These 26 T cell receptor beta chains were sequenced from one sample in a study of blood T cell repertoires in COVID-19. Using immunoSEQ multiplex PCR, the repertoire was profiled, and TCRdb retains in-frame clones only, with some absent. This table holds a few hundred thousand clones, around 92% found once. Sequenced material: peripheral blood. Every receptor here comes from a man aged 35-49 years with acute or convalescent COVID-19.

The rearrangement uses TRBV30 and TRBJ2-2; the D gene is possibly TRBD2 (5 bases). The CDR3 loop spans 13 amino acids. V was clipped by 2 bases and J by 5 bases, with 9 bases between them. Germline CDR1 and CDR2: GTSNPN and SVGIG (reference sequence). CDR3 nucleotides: TGTGCCTGGAGTTTGAGGGATACCGGGGAGCTGTTTTTT. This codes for CAWSLRDTGELFF.

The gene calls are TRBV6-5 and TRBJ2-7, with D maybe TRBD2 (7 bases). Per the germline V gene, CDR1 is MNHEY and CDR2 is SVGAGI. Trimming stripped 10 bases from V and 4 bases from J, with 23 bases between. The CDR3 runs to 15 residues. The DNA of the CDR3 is TGTGCCACCCATAGGGGGGGCTTGGATCGGTACGAGCAGTACTTC. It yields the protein CATHRGGLDRYEQYF.

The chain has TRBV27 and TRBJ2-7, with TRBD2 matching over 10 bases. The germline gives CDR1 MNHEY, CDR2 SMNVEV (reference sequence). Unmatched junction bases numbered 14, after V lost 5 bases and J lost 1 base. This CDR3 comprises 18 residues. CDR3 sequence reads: CASSIHPRLAGESYEQYF. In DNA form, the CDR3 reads TGTGCCAGCAGTATCCATCCTCGTCTAGCGGGGGAGTCCTACGAGCAGTACTTC.

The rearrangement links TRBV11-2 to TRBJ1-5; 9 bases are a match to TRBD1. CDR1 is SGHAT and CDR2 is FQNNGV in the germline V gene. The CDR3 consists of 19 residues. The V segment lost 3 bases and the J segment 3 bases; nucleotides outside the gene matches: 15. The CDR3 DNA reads TGTGCCAGCAGCTTTGGGGACAGGGCAATTATACCCAACAATCAGCCCCAGCATTTT. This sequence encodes CASSFGDRAIIPNNQPQHF.

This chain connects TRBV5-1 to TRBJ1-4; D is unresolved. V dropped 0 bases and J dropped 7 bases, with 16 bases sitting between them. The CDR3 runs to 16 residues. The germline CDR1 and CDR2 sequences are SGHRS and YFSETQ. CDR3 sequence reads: CASSLAGGFDSEKLFF. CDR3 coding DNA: TGCGCCAGCAGCTTGGCCGGAGGTTTTGATTCTGAAAAACTGTTTTTT.

The CDR3: CASSSSDGTSGALGETQYF. The CDR3 DNA reads TGTGCCAGCAGCTCGAGTGACGGGACTAGCGGGGCCCTGGGAGAGACCCAGTACTTC. The J gene is TRBJ2-5, the V gene TRBV13, with 13 bases aligning to TRBD2. V lost 4 bases to trimming and J lost 4 bases; unmatched junction nucleotides: 15. The CDR3 has 19 residues. The germline gives CDR1 PRHDT, CDR2 FYEKMQ (reference sequence).

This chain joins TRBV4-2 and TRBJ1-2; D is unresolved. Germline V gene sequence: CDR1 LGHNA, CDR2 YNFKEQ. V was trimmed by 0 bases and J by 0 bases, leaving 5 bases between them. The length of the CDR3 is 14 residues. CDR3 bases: TGTGCCAGCAGCCAAGACGGTGCTAACTATGGCTACACCTTC. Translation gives CASSQDGANYGYTF.

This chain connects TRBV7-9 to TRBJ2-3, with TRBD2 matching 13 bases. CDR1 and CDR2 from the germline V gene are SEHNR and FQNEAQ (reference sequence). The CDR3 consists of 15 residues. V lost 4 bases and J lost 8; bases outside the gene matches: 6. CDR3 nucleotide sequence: TGTGCCAGCAGCTACGGGACTAGCGGGGCTGGTACGCAGTATTTT. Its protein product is CASSYGTSGAGTQYF.

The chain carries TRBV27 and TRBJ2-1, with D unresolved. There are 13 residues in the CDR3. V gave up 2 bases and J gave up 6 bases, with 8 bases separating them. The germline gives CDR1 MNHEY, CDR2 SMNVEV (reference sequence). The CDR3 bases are TGTGCCAGCAGTTTAAATCGTGTCAATGAGCAGTTCTTC. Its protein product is CASSLNRVNEQFF.

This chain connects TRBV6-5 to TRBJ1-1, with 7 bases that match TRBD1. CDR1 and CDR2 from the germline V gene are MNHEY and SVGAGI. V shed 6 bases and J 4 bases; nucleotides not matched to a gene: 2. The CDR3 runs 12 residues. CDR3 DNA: TGTGCCAGCAGGTGGACAGGCACTGAAGCTTTCTTT. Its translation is CASRWTGTEAFF.

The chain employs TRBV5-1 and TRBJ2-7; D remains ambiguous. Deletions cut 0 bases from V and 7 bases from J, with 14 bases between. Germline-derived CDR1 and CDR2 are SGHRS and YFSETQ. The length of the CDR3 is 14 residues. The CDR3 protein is CASSLDRVSWEQYF. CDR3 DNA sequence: TGCGCCAGCAGCTTGGACCGCGTATCTTGGGAGCAGTACTTC.

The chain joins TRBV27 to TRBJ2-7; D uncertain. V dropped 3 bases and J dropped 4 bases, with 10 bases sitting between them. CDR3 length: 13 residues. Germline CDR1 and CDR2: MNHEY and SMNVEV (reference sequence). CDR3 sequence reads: CASSLKAEYEQYF. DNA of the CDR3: TGTGCCAGCAGTTTGAAGGCGGAATACGAGCAGTACTTC.

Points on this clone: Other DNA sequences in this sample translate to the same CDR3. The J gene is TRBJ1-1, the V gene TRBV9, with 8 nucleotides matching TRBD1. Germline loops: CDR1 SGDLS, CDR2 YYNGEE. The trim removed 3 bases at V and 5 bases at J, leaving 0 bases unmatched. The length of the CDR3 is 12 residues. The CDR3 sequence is CASSGQGTEAFF. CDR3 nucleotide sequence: TGTGCCAGCAGCGGACAGGGGACTGAAGCTTTCTTT.

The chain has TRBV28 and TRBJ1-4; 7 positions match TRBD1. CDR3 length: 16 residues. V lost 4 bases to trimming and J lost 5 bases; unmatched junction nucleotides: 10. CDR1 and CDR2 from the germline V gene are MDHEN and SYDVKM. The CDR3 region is CASSSPKGAGNEKLFF. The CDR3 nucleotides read TGTGCCAGCAGTTCCCCCAAGGGGGCGGGAAATGAAAAACTGTTTTTT.

In nucleotides, the CDR3 is TGTGCCAGCAGTATCCTGGACAGGGAAAGTCAGCCCCAGCATTTT. This encodes CASSILDRESQPQHF. The V call is TRBV28, the J call TRBJ1-5, with 8 positions matching TRBD1. Germline assignment: CDR1 MDHEN and CDR2 SYDVKM. With V trimmed by 5 bases and J by 6 bases, 9 bases remained unmatched. The CDR3 contains 15 residues. Looking up the rest from reference TRBV28 and TRBJ1-5 gives the full variable domain: DVKVTQSSRYLVKRTGEKVFLECVQDMDHENMFWYRQDPGLGLRLIYFSYDVKMKEKGDIPEGYSVSREKKERFSLILESASTNQTSMYLCASSILDRESQPQHFGDGTRLSIL.

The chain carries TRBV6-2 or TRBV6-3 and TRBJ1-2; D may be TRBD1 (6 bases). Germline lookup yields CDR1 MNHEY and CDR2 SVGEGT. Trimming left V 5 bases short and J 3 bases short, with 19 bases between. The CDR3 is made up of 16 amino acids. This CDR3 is CASSPSGGRGYYGYTF. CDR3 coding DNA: TGTGCCAGCAGTCCCTCCGGGGGGCGAGGGTACTATGGCTACACCTTC.

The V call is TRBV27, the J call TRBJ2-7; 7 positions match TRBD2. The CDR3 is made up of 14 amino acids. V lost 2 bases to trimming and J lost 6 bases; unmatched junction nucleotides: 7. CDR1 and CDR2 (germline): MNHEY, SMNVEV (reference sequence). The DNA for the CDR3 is TGTGCCAGCAGTTTAGCGGGAGTCGAGGGCGAGCAGTACTTC. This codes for CASSLAGVEGEQYF.

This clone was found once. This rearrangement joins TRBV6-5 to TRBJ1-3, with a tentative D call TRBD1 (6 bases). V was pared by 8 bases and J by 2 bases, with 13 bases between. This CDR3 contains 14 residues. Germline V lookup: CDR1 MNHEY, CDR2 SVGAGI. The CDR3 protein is CASLGRGTGNTIYF. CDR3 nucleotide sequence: TGTGCCAGCCTGGGCAGGGGCACTGGAAACACCATATATTTT.

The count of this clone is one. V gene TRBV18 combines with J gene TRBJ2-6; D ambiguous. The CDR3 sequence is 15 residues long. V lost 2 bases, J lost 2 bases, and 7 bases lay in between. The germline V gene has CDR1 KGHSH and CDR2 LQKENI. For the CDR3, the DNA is TGTGCCAGCTCACCAGGGCAGACTGGGGCCAACGTCCTGACTTTC. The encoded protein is CASSPGQTGANVLTF.

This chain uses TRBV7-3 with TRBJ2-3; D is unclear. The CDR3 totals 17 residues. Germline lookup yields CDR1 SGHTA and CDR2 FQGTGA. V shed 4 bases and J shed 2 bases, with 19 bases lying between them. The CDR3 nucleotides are TGTGCCAGCAGCTCCCGCGGCGGCAGCGCCATCACAGATACGCAGTATTTT. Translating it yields CASSSRGGSAITDTQYF.

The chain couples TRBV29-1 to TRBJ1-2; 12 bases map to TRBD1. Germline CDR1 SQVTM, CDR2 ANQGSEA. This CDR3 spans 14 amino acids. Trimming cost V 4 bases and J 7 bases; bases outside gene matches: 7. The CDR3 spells CSVGDRGRRPGYTF. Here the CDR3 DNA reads TGCAGCGTTGGGGACAGGGGGCGCCGACCTGGCTACACCTTC.

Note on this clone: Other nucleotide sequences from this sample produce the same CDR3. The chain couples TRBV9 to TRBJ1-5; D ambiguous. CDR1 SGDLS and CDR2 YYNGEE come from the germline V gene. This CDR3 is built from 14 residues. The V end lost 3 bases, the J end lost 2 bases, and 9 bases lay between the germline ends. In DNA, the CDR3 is TGTGCCAGCAGCGCGGACGGGGGCAATCAGCCCCAGCATTTT. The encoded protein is CASSADGGNQPQHF.

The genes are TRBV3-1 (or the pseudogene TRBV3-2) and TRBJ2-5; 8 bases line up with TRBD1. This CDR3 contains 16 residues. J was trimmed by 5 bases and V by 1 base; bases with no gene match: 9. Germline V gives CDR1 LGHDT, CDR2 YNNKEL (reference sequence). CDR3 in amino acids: CASSQGFGQGGETQYF. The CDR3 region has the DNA TGTGCCAGCAGCCAAGGTTTCGGACAGGGCGGGGAGACCCAGTACTTC.

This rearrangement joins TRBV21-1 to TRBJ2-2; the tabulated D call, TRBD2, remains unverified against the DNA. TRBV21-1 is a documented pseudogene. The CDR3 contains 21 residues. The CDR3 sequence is CASSLRTGQTTSGANTGELFF. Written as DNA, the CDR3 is TGTGCCAGCAGCCTGCGGACAGGGCAGACAACTAGCGGGGCGAACACCGGGGAGCTGTTTTTT.

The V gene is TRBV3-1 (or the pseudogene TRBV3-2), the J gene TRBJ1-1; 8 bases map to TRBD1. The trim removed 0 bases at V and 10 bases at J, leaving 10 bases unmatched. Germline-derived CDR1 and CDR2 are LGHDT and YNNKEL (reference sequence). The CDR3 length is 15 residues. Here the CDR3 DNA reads TGTGCCAGCAGCCAAGATTGGACAGGGCGAGAGGTAGCTTTCTTT. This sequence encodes CASSQDWTGREVAFF.

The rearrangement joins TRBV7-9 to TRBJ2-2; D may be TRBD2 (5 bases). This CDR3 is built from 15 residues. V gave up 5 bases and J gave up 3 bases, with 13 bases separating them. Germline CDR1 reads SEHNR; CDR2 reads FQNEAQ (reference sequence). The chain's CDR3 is CASSQGSADTGELFF. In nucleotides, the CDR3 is TGTGCCAGCAGCCAAGGATCAGCGGACACCGGGGAGCTGTTTTTT. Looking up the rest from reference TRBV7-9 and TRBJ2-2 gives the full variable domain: DTGVSQNPRHKITKRGQNVTFRCDPISEHNRLYWYRQTLGQGPEFLTYFQNEAQLEKSRLLSDRFSAERPKGSFSTLEIQRTEQGDSAMYLCASSQGSADTGELFFGEGSRLTVL.